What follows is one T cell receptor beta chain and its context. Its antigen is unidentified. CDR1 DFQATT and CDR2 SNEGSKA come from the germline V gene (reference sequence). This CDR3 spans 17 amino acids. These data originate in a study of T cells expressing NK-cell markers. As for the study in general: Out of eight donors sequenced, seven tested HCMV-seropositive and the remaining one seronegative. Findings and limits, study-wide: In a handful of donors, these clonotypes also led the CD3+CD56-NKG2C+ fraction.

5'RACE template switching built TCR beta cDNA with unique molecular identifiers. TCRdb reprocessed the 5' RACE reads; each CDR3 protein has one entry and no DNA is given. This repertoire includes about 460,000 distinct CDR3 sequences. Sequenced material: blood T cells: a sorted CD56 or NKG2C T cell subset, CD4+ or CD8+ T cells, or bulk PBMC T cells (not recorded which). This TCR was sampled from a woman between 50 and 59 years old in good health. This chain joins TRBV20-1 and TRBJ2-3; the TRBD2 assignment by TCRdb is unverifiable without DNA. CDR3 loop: CSARDPGGFLGTDTQYF.